The 27 T cell receptor beta chains reported below all come from one sample, sequenced in a study of shared clonotypes between healthy human individuals. Sequencing was performed with immunoSEQ multiplex PCR; in TCRdb, only in-frame clones are kept and a portion is missing. The sample lists approximately 980,000 clones, 76% seen once, with roughly 1.5% in the top ten. Material: memory CD4+ T cells sorted from blood. As to subset: CD45RA-negative fraction. Every receptor here comes from a man aged 18 to 29 in good health.

This clone has a single count. The V gene is TRBV7-7, the J gene TRBJ2-4; no definite D call. Germline V gives CDR1 SSHAT, CDR2 FNYEAQ (reference sequence). This CDR3 is 12 amino acids long. CDR3 sequence reads: CRPPLAKNIQYF. CDR3 DNA sequence: TGTCGGCCGCCTTTAGCCAAAAACATTCAGTACTTC.

This chain connects TRBV5-1 to TRBJ2-7, with D uncertain. V was pared by 1 base and J by 3 bases, with 11 bases between. The germline V gene has CDR1 SGHRS and CDR2 YFSETQ. The CDR3 is 14 amino acids. CDR3 coding DNA: TGCGCCAGCAGCTTGAGCGTAGGGCTCTACGAGCAGTACTTC. The encoded protein is CASSLSVGLYEQYF.

This chain joins TRBV2 and TRBJ1-5; D ambiguous. From germline, CDR1 is SNHLY and CDR2 FYNNEI. This CDR3 comprises 11 residues. With 3 bases removed from V and 10 bases from J, the gap between germline ends came to 7 bases. The CDR3 reads CASSDEGPQHF. For the CDR3, the DNA is TGTGCCAGCAGTGATGAGGGTCCCCAGCATTTT.

The V call is TRBV5-1, the J call TRBJ2-7, with TRBD1 identical over 10 bases. This CDR3 spans 14 amino acids. Germline V gene data show CDR1 as SGHRS and CDR2 as YFSETQ. Trimming removed 1 base from V and 6 bases from J; junction bases left unmatched: 4. For the CDR3, the DNA is TGCGCCAGCAGCTTGTCGGGACAGGGGTTCGAGCAGTACTTC. Protein: CASSLSGQGFEQYF.

This sequence joins TRBV5-4 and TRBJ1-2, with a tentative D call TRBD1 (6 bases). V shed 4 bases and J shed 4 bases, with 11 bases lying between them. The V gene's germline CDR1 is SGHNT and CDR2 YYREEE (reference sequence). There are 13 residues in the CDR3. The CDR3 bases are TGTGCCAGCAGCGCGACAGGACCCTATGGCTACACCTTC. This translates into CASSATGPYGYTF. Combining the CDR3 with reference TRBV5-4 and TRBJ1-2 gives the whole variable domain ETGVTQSPTHLIKTRGQQVTLRCSSQSGHNTVSWYQQALGQGPQFIFQYYREEENGRGNFPPRFSGLQFPNYSSELNVNALELDDSALYLCASSATGPYGYTFGSGTRLTVV.

The chain is built from TRBV14 and TRBJ2-1, with D perhaps matching TRBD1 or TRBD2 (6 bases each). Germline V CDR1 and CDR2: SGHDN, FVKESK. CDR3 length: 14 residues. Trimming took off 5 bases at V and 6 bases at J, with 14 bases between the two ends. The CDR3 nucleotides are TGTGCCAGCAGCGTACAGGGAGGTAGCAATGAGCAGTTCTTC. Protein product: CASSVQGGSNEQFF.

The chain carries TRBV25-1 and TRBJ2-7, with a tentative D call TRBD2 (5 bases). The CDR3 has 13 amino acids. Germline V gene lookup returns CDR1 MGHDK and CDR2 SYGVNS. V lost 6 bases to trimming and J lost 7 bases, with 16 bases between them. For the CDR3, the DNA is TGTGCCAGCAGCCTCCTCGGCCGAGGGGAGCAGTACTTC. This sequence encodes CASSLLGRGEQYF.

V and J are TRBV7-9 and TRBJ2-5; no definite D call. Trimming left V 2 bases short and J 2 bases short, with 12 bases between. The CDR3 extends over 15 amino acids. Per germline, CDR1 SEHNR and CDR2 FQNEAQ (reference sequence). The CDR3 sequence is CASSLWSRQQETQYF. For the CDR3, the DNA is TGTGCCAGCAGCTTATGGTCCAGGCAGCAAGAGACCCAGTACTTC.

The chain combines TRBV7-9 with TRBJ2-7; 10 bases are a match to TRBD1. Germline CDR1 reads SEHNR; CDR2 reads FQNEAQ (reference sequence). Trimming took 3 bases from V and 4 from J; bases not matched to a gene: 6. The CDR3 is 15 residues long. DNA of the CDR3: TGTGCCAGCAGCTTTAGAGGGACAGGGGATTACGAGCAGTACTTC. It codes for CASSFRGTGDYEQYF.

The CDR3 is CASRSISGVRETQYF. The CDR3 nucleotides are TGTGCAAGTCGCTCGATTAGCGGGGTAAGAGAGACCCAGTACTTC. This chain links TRBV12-2 with TRBJ2-5; the table gives TRBD2 as D, unverified against the DNA. TRBV12-2 is annotated as a pseudogene. There are 15 residues in the CDR3.

This rearrangement joins TRBV6-1 to TRBJ2-7; 12 positions match TRBD2. V shed 3 bases and J 2 bases; nucleotides not matched to a gene: 5. The CDR3 extends over 16 amino acids. Germline V gene lookup returns CDR1 MNHNS and CDR2 SASEGT. The CDR3 DNA follows: TGTGCCAGCAGTGACCCGACTAGCGGGGGAACCTACGAGCAGTACTTC. It yields the protein CASSDPTSGGTYEQYF.

The chain is built from TRBV10-3 and TRBJ2-7; D may be TRBD1 (6 bases). V dropped 7 bases and J dropped 3 bases, with 16 bases sitting between them. CDR1 and CDR2 from the germline V gene are ENHRY and SYGVKD. The CDR3 totals 14 residues. For the CDR3, the DNA is TGTGCCATCACCCCCGGGACAACCAACTACGAGCAGTACTTC. It codes for CAITPGTTNYEQYF.

DNA for the CDR3: TGTGCCATCAGTGATACGGGACAGGGGGGCACAGATACGCAGTATTTT. This codes for CAISDTGQGGTDTQYF. The genes are TRBV10-3 and TRBJ2-3; 11 bases agree with TRBD1. Per the germline V gene, CDR1 is ENHRY and CDR2 is SYGVKD. This CDR3 is 16 amino acids long. V dropped 3 bases and J dropped 1; count of bases not matched to a gene: 3.

This clone was observed a few times. The V and J genes are TRBV9 and TRBJ2-1; 12 bases are a match to TRBD2. The J segment lost 0 bases and the V segment lost 1 base, leaving 2 bases of the junction unmatched. The CDR3 totals 17 residues. Germline-derived CDR1 and CDR2 are SGDLS and YYNGEE. Written as DNA, the CDR3 is TGTGCCAGCAGCGTAAGGGGACTAGCGGGCTCCTACAATGAGCAGTTCTTC. Amino acid sequence: CASSVRGLAGSYNEQFF. The entire variable domain, with the rest obtained from reference TRBV9 and TRBJ2-1, is as follows: DSGVTQTPKHLITATGQRVTLRCSPRSGDLSVYWYQQSLDQGLQFLIQYYNGEERAKGNILERFSAQQFPDLHSELNLSSLELGDSALYFCASSVRGLAGSYNEQFFGPGTRLTVL.

DNA of the CDR3: TGTGCCAGCAGCTTAGCGGGAGGGGCCCCTGAAGCTTTCTTT. The encoded protein is CASSLAGGAPEAFF. The V gene is TRBV7-9, the J gene TRBJ1-1; possibly TRBD1 for D (5 bases). From germline, CDR1 is SEHNR and CDR2 FQNEAQ (reference sequence). The CDR3 is 14 amino acids. V lost 0 bases to trimming and J lost 6 bases, with 11 bases between them.

The chain recombines TRBV10-1 with TRBJ2-5; D is tentatively TRBD1 or TRBD2 (5 bases each). V lost 3 bases, J lost 7 bases, and 12 bases lay in between. The germline CDR1 and CDR2 sequences are WNHNN and SYGVQD (reference sequence). This CDR3 contains 13 residues. The CDR3 DNA is TGCGCCAGCAGTGATGGGGGATCAGGGACCCAGTACTTC. Its protein is CASSDGGSGTQYF.

The gene calls are TRBV19 and TRBJ1-5; D unresolved. The V gene's germline CDR1 is LNHDA and CDR2 SQIVND (reference sequence). The CDR3 is 15 amino acids. The V end lost 1 base, the J end lost 1 base, and 8 bases lay between the germline ends. DNA of the CDR3: TGTGCCAGTAGTATAGGGGTTACAAGCAATCAGCCCCAGCATTTT. Translating it yields CASSIGVTSNQPQHF.

V is TRBV14 and J is TRBJ1-5; 7 positions match TRBD1. The CDR3 contains 14 residues. Trimming at V came to 4 bases and at J to 9 bases, leaving 9 bases not matched to a gene. Germline V gene sequence: CDR1 SGHDN, CDR2 FVKESK. The CDR3 sequence is CASSLGTASGPQHF. The CDR3 DNA sequence: TGTGCCAGCAGCCTTGGGACAGCCTCAGGGCCCCAGCATTTT.

The chain joins TRBV5-1 to TRBJ1-3, with 7 nucleotides matching TRBD1. CDR1 and CDR2 (germline): SGHRS, YFSETQ. V was clipped by 5 bases and J by 2 bases; unmatched bases: 4. The CDR3 runs 14 residues. The CDR3 region is CASRPTGTGNTIYF. CDR3 DNA sequence: TGCGCCAGCAGACCGACAGGGACTGGAAACACCATATATTTT.

This clone was detected a few times. The J gene is TRBJ2-7, the V gene TRBV28; D is tentatively TRBD1 or TRBD2 (6 bases each). This CDR3 contains 14 residues. The germline V gene encodes CDR1 MDHEN and CDR2 SYDVKM. The germline V and J ends were trimmed by 6 bases and 5 bases, with 17 bases remaining between them. The CDR3 loop is CASSTIGGFNEQYF. The CDR3 region has the DNA TGTGCCAGCAGCACGATCGGGGGCTTCAACGAGCAGTACTTC.

The chain employs TRBV6-5 and TRBJ2-7, with D possibly being TRBD2 (5 bases). Germline-derived CDR1 and CDR2 are MNHEY and SVGAGI. CDR3 length: 13 amino acids. Trimming removed 6 bases at V and 5 bases at J, with 14 bases between. In DNA form, the CDR3 reads TGTGCCAGCAGCGCAAGAGTCGGGGACGAGCAGTACTTC. Amino acid sequence: CASSARVGDEQYF.

This clone was recorded at least ten times. The V gene is TRBV7-2, the J gene TRBJ1-4, with 7 bases matching TRBD1. Germline V lookup: CDR1 SGHTA, CDR2 FQGNSA. The CDR3 contains 15 residues. V lost 4 bases to trimming and J lost 3 bases; unmatched junction nucleotides: 5. The CDR3 region has the DNA TGTGCCAGCAGCTCGCAGGGGGGGTCTAATGAAAAACTGTTTTTT. Its protein is CASSSQGGSNEKLFF.

The chain has TRBV5-4 and TRBJ1-2; tentatively, D is TRBD1 (5 bases). The V gene lost 0 bases and the J gene lost 4 bases, with 10 bases spanning the gap. CDR3 length: 14 amino acids. Germline V gene lookup returns CDR1 SGHNT and CDR2 YYREEE (reference sequence). As DNA, the CDR3 is TGTGCCAGCAGCTTGGAGGGCGGGGCCTATGGCTACACCTTC. Encoded protein: CASSLEGGAYGYTF.

The J gene is TRBJ2-1, the V gene TRBV5-4; 13 nucleotides align to TRBD2. Unmatched junction bases numbered 6, after V lost 3 bases and J lost 9 bases. This CDR3 comprises 15 residues. Germline CDR1 reads SGHNT; CDR2 reads YYREEE (reference sequence). Here the CDR3 reads CASSYPGLAGFEQFF. The CDR3 DNA is TGTGCCAGCAGCTATCCGGGACTAGCGGGATTTGAGCAGTTCTTC.

As regards this clone: A read error is possible here, since a much larger clone lies one base away. The V call is TRBV6-5, the J call TRBJ2-3; D uncertain. The CDR3 loop spans 14 amino acids. V was clipped by 8 bases and J by 3 bases, with 15 bases between them. CDR1 and CDR2 from the germline V gene are MNHEY and SVGAGI. In DNA form, the CDR3 reads TGTGCCAGCGCAACGGCTCCCCCGACAGATACGCAGTATTTT. Residues: CASATAPPTDTQYF.

The V call is TRBV5-1, the J call TRBJ1-2, with 9 positions matching TRBD1. Germline-derived CDR1 and CDR2 are SGHRS and YFSETQ. Trimming took 0 bases from V and 4 from J; bases not matched to a gene: 7. This CDR3 contains 16 residues. In DNA, the CDR3 is TGCGCCAGCAGCTTGGCGTCGGGACAGGGAATCTATGGCTACACCTTC. Its translation: CASSLASGQGIYGYTF.

The chain has TRBV7-2 and TRBJ1-2; 9 positions agree with TRBD1. The CDR3 is made up of 18 amino acids. Trimming took 6 bases from V and 4 from J; bases not matched to a gene: 18. Looked up from germline, CDR1 is SGHTA and CDR2 is FQGNSA. The DNA for the CDR3 is TGTGCCAGCAGGAAAGGGACAGGGACAACCAGCGAAAGCTATGGCTACACCTTC. Protein product: CASRKGTGTTSESYGYTF. Drawing the rest from reference TRBV7-2 and TRBJ1-2, the complete variable domain is GAGVSQSPSNKVTEKGKDVELRCDPISGHTALYWYRQSLGQGLEFLIYFQGNSAPDKSGLPSDRFSAERTGGSVSTLTIQRTQQEDSAVYLCASRKGTGTTSESYGYTFGSGTRLTVV.